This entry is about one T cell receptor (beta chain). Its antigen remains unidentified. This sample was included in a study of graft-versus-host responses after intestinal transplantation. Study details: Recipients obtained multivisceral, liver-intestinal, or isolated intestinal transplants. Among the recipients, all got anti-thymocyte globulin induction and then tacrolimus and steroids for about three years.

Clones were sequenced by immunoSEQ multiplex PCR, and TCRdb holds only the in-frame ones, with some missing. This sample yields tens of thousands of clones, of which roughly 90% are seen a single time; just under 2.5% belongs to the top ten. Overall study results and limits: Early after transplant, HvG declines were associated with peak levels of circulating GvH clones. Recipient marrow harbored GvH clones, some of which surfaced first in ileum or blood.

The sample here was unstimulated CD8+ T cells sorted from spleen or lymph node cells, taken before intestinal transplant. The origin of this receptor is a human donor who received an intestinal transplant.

CDR3 sequence reads: CASSSHWVRGNEQFF. The CDR3 DNA sequence: TGTGCCAGCAGCTCCCATTGGGTCCGGGGGAATGAGCAGTTCTTC. This rearrangement joins TRBV7-8 to TRBJ2-1, with D perhaps matching TRBD2 (6 bases). V lost 4 bases, J lost 7 bases, and 17 bases lay in between. Germline-derived CDR1 and CDR2 are SGHVS and FQNEAQ. The CDR3 extends over 15 amino acids.